The following is a TCR beta chain sequence with its context. The antigen is undetermined. Trimming took 0 bases from V and 2 from J, leaving 7 bases between them. CDR1 DFQATT and CDR2 SNEGSKA come from the germline V gene (reference sequence). This CDR3 spans 13 amino acids. The data stem from a study of molecular identifiers for immune sequencing clone quantification. Whole-study findings and limits: Underestimated sizes of highly expanded clones could result from identical TCR molecules that share a barcode.

TCRdb re-called the PCR reads through MiXCR, storing one row per CDR3 protein. The data hold fewer than 350,000 distinct CDR3 sequences, with roughly 24% observed a single time. The chain has TRBV20-1 and TRBJ1-1; D gene uncertain. This TCR came from a human donor in good health. Some libraries in this study had Jurkat cell RNA spiked in. Sequences were obtained from naive CD8+ T cells from blood, with Jurkat cell RNA spiked in. The sample's subset: FACS-sorted CD8+CD4-CCR7+CD45RA+ naive T cells. This chain's CDR3 is CSARDSPNTEAFF. The DNA of the CDR3 is TGCAGTGCTAGAGATAGCCCAAACACTGAAGCTTTCTTT.